There are many counts of the clone carrying this T cell receptor (beta chain). Unmatched junction bases numbered 3, after V lost 3 bases and J lost 4 bases. CDR3 length equals 15 residues. CDR1 and CDR2 from the germline V gene are MNHNS and SASEGT. The TCRbeta library incorporated unique molecular identifiers. TCRdb passed the PCR reads through MiXCR, listing each CDR3 protein once. This table has 200,000 to 250,000 distinct CDR3 sequences, about 9.6% appearing once. This sample is part of a study of T-cell reconstitution after alpha-beta-depleted transplantation in children. The source was PBMCs from the stem cell graft donor, collected from the stem cell graft. The clonotype was recovered from a human donor who donated a stem cell graft to a child with SCID. The V and J genes are TRBV6-1 and TRBJ2-3; 11 nucleotides align to TRBD2. The CDR3 nucleotides read TGTGCCAGCAGTGAGACTAGCGGGAAGGCAGATACGCAGTATTTT. Translated, it gives CASSETSGKADTQYF.